The 11 T cell receptor beta chains below come from one sample, sequenced in a study of T cell changes during pregnancy in multiple sclerosis. Profiling relied on immunoSEQ multiplex PCR, and the TCRdb table lists in-frame clones only, not all of them. The sample consists of approximately 39,000 clones, roughly 90% of them appearing once. The specimen was CD4+ T cells from peripheral blood mononuclear cells, collected in the second trimester of pregnancy. These TCRs come from a female donor with multiple sclerosis, enrolled in a pregnancy study.

The chain uses TRBV6-1 and TRBJ2-1, with D maybe TRBD1 (6 bases). The germline V gene encodes CDR1 MNHNS and CDR2 SASEGT. CDR3 length equals 13 residues. With 7 bases removed from V and 3 bases from J, the gap between germline ends came to 10 bases. In DNA form, the CDR3 reads TGTGCCAGCATAGGACAGAACTACAATGAGCAGTTCTTC. Its protein product is CASIGQNYNEQFF.

The rearrangement uses TRBV29-1 and TRBJ2-1; D is tentatively TRBD1 or TRBD2 (5 bases each). CDR1 SQVTM and CDR2 ANQGSEA come from the germline V gene. The CDR3 is 13 residues long. Here the CDR3 reads CCIGLGPHNEQFF. In nucleotides, the CDR3 is TGCTGCATTGGACTGGGGCCTCACAATGAGCAGTTCTTC.

The chain combines TRBV5-4 with TRBJ1-1; D not certain. Germline values: CDR1 SGHNT, CDR2 YYREEE (reference sequence). V shed 1 base and J shed 4 bases, with 8 bases lying between them. CDR3 size: 13 residues. The CDR3 DNA sequence: TGTGCCAGCAGCTTGCAGGCCGGCACTGAAGCTTTCTTT. As protein: CASSLQAGTEAFF. Complete variable domain (other parts from reference TRBV5-4 and TRBJ1-1): ETGVTQSPTHLIKTRGQQVTLRCSSQSGHNTVSWYQQALGQGPQFIFQYYREEENGRGNFPPRFSGLQFPNYSSELNVNALELDDSALYLCASSLQAGTEAFFGQGTRLTVV.

V usage is TRBV28 and J usage is TRBJ2-7; weak D call: TRBD2 (5 bases). The V end was cut by 2 bases, the J end by 3 bases, with 8 bases between. CDR3 size: 13 residues. Per germline, CDR1 MDHEN and CDR2 SYDVKM. CDR3 sequence: CASSLPGSYEQYF. Here the CDR3 DNA reads TGTGCCAGCAGTTTACCGGGAAGCTACGAGCAGTACTTC.

This clone appeared a single time. The chain joins TRBV9 to TRBJ2-3; 11 bases line up with TRBD2. Germline V gene sequence: CDR1 SGDLS, CDR2 YYNGEE. The trim removed 7 bases at V and 1 base at J, leaving 5 bases unmatched. The CDR3 covers 15 residues. The CDR3 here is CASGLLAGGTDTQYF. CDR3 DNA: TGTGCCAGCGGTCTACTAGCGGGAGGCACAGATACGCAGTATTTT.

The chain recombines TRBV6-5 with TRBJ2-5; 9 bases are a match to TRBD2. Trimming removed 2 bases from V and 5 bases from J; junction bases left unmatched: 9. This CDR3 contains 16 residues. Germline V gives CDR1 MNHEY, CDR2 SVGAGI. CDR3 sequence reads: CASSYGSGSSWETQYF. The CDR3 nucleotides read TGTGCCAGCAGTTACGGTAGCGGGAGCTCCTGGGAGACCCAGTACTTC.

This clone came up once. This sequence joins TRBV9 and TRBJ2-7; D may be TRBD2 (7 bases). Germline-derived CDR1 and CDR2 are SGDLS and YYNGEE. The CDR3 totals 18 residues. V was clipped by 0 bases and J by 1 base, with 20 bases between them. CDR3 in DNA: TGTGCCAGCAGCGTAGGGCTACTAGCGAAAAGGGGGTCCTACGAGCAGTACTTC. This gives the protein CASSVGLLAKRGSYEQYF.

This sequence joins TRBV5-6 and TRBJ2-5, with 8 nucleotides matching TRBD2. J gave up 1 base and V 0 bases, and 2 bases lay outside the gene matches. Germline assignment: CDR1 SGHDT and CDR2 YYEEEE. This CDR3 contains 15 residues. The CDR3 region is CASSLAGRAQETQYF. CDR3 coding DNA: TGTGCCAGCAGCTTGGCCGGGAGGGCCCAAGAGACCCAGTACTTC.

The gene calls are TRBV25-1 and TRBJ2-7; no clear D. Germline CDR1 reads MGHDK; CDR2 reads SYGVNS. This CDR3 has 15 residues. V lost 4 bases and J 3 bases, leaving 16 bases between the germline ends. CDR3 coding DNA: TGTGCCAGCAGTGCTACACAGTTTAAGAGCTACGAGCAGTACTTC. Protein: CASSATQFKSYEQYF.

This sequence joins TRBV4-3 and TRBJ2-3; D is perhaps TRBD2 (5 bases). CDR3 length: 14 amino acids. The V and J ends lost 4 bases and 6 bases respectively, with 14 bases between them. Germline V gene data show CDR1 as LGHNA and CDR2 as YSLEER. CDR3 DNA: TGCGCCAGCAGCCCAAGAGGGCTTCCGGATACGCAGTATTTT. It codes for CASSPRGLPDTQYF.

V and J are TRBV6-1 and TRBJ2-7, with D possibly TRBD1 on 5 matching bases. V was shortened by 4 bases and J by 2 bases, with 9 bases between the two germline ends. CDR1 and CDR2 (germline): MNHNS, SASEGT. CDR3 size: 13 residues. The CDR3 nucleotides read TGTGCCAGCAGTGCCGGACACACCTACGAGCAGTACTTC. It is translated as CASSAGHTYEQYF.